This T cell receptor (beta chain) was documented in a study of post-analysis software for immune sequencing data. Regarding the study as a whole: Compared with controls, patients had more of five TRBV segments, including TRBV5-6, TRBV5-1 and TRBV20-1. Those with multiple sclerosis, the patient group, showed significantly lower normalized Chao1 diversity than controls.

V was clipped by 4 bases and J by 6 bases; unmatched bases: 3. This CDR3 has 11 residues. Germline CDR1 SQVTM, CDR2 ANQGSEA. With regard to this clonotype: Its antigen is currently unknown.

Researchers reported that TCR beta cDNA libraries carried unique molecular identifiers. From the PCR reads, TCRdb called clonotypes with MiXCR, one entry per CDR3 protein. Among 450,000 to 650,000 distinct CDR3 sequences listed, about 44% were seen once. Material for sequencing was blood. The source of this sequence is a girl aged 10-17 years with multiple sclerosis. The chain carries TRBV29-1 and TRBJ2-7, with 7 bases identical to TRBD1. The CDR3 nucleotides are TGCAGCGTTGGACGACAGGGCGAGCAGTACTTC. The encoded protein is CSVGRQGEQYF.